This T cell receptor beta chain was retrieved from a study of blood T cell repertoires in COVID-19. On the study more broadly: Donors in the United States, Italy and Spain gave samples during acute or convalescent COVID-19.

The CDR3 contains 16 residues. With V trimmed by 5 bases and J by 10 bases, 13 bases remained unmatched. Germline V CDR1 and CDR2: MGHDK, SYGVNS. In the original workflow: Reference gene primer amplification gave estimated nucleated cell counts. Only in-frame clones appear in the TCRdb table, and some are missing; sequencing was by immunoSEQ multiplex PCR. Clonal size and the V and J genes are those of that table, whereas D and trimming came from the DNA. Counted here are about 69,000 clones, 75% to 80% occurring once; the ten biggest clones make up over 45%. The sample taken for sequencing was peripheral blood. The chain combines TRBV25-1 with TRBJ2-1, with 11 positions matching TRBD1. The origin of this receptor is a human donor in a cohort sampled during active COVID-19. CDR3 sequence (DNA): TGTGCCAGCAGTCCCGAGACCGGGACAGGGGGGCGCGAGCAGTTCTTC. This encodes CASSPETGTGGREQFF.